This T cell receptor (beta chain) was identified in a study of Ad26.COV2.S vaccination and SARS-CoV-2 variants. Assay used: immunoSEQ multiplex PCR; TCRdb lists only in-frame clones, some missing. Among about 400,000 clones listed, about 85% were seen once. Points from the study as a whole: Placebo recipients showed lower spike-specific TCR breadth than vaccinees.

Germline lookup yields CDR1 SGHNT and CDR2 YYREEE (reference sequence). Losses at the gene ends were 1 base for V and 2 bases for J; bases not matched to a gene: 6. This CDR3 region has 16 residues. Treatment noted: approximately 18 received Ad26.COV2.S at low or high dose, single or two shots; about 5 received placebo; per-sample allocation not given. Repertoires come from day 63 after the first vaccine or placebo injection. On this clone itself: Its antigen is not known.

The receptor comes from a person aged 18-60 years who received the Ad26.COV2.S COVID-19 vaccine or a placebo. The specimen was peripheral blood, collected in a trial of Ad26.COV2.S vaccine versus placebo. The chain couples TRBV5-4 to TRBJ2-3; TRBD2 matches at 8 bases. As DNA, the CDR3 is TGTGCCAGCAGCTTGTCCGGCGGGGGGCACACAGATACGCAGTATTTT. Translation: CASSLSGGGHTDTQYF. Using reference TRBV5-4 and TRBJ2-3 for the parts outside the CDR3, the full variable domain is ETGVTQSPTHLIKTRGQQVTLRCSSQSGHNTVSWYQQALGQGPQFIFQYYREEENGRGNFPPRFSGLQFPNYSSELNVNALELDDSALYLCASSLSGGGHTDTQYFGPGTRLTVL.